The clone carrying this TCR beta chain has a handful of counts. Its antigen is still unknown. With 2 bases clipped from V and 4 bases from J, the junction kept 11 bases outside the gene matches. From germline, CDR1 is MNHEY and CDR2 SVGAGI. This CDR3 contains 17 residues. This specimen belongs to a study of identical twins. Study results and caveats: Insertions ran lower in abundant cord blood beta clonotypes, though not in memory repertoires.

Through template switching, a universal primer site was introduced, and the cDNA contained unique molecular identifiers. Each CDR3 protein is one row after TCRdb ran MiXCR on the 5' RACE reads. The data contain under 500,000 distinct CDR3 sequences, about 13% of them singletons. This sample was also put to use in a study of yellow fever vaccine responses in identical twins.

The chain recombines TRBV6-5 with TRBJ2-7; 10 bases line up with TRBD2. Sequencing was performed on CD4+ T cells sorted from blood. The receptor was isolated from a woman aged 18-35 years in good health. The CDR3 region is CASSYGVAGGHTYEQYF. CDR3 DNA: TGTGCCAGCAGTTACGGGGTAGCGGGAGGCCATACATACGAGCAGTACTTC.